The 24 T cell receptor beta chains below come from one sample, sequenced in a study of blood T cell repertoires in COVID-19. Sequenced by immunoSEQ multiplex PCR; TCRdb stores in-frame clones only, minus some. The data show around 210,000 clones, roughly four fifths seen once. The sequencing input was peripheral blood. The receptors were gathered from an elderly woman with COVID-19, enrolled during active disease.

This clone was picked up a small number of times. This chain's CDR3 is CASSLERGGETQYF. The CDR3 region has the DNA TGTGCCAGCAGCTTAGAGCGGGGAGGAGAGACCCAGTACTTC. J is TRBJ2-5 and V is TRBV13; 7 bases match TRBD2. Germline V gene sequence: CDR1 PRHDT, CDR2 FYEKMQ (reference sequence). J gave up 4 bases and V 1 base, and 3 bases lay outside the gene matches. The CDR3 is 14 residues long.

The chain is built from TRBV5-6 and TRBJ1-5, with unresolved D. CDR1 SGHDT and CDR2 YYEEEE come from the germline V gene. This CDR3 contains 13 residues. Trimming left V 4 bases short and J 4 bases short, with 9 bases between. This CDR3 is CASSTGPNQPQHF. The CDR3 region has the DNA TGTGCCAGCAGCACTGGGCCGAATCAGCCCCAGCATTTT.

The V gene is TRBV27, the J gene TRBJ2-5, with TRBD2 identical over 12 bases. CDR1 MNHEY and CDR2 SMNVEV come from the germline V gene (reference sequence). The V segment lost 5 bases and the J segment 2 bases; nucleotides outside the gene matches: 3. The CDR3 loop spans 15 amino acids. CDR3 protein: CASSLTSGGQETQYF. Here the CDR3 DNA reads TGTGCCAGCAGTCTGACTAGCGGGGGACAAGAGACCCAGTACTTC.

The chain uses TRBV2 and TRBJ1-1; the match to TRBD1 covers 7 bases. CDR1 and CDR2 (germline): SNHLY, FYNNEI. There are 14 residues in the CDR3. After removal of 6 bases from V and 2 bases from J, the junction contained 6 bases not matched to a gene. CDR3 sequence reads: CASRGGQSNTEAFF. In DNA form, the CDR3 reads TGTGCCAGCAGGGGGGGACAGAGCAACACTGAAGCTTTCTTT. The full variable domain, with the rest looked up from reference TRBV2 and TRBJ1-1, is EPEVTQTPSHQVTQMGQEVILRCVPISNHLYFYWYRQILGQKVEFLVSFYNNEISEKSEIFDDQFSVERPDGSNFTLKIRSTKLEDSAMYFCASRGGQSNTEAFFGQGTRLTVV.

The chain couples TRBV3-1 (or the pseudogene TRBV3-2) to TRBJ2-5; a weak D match, TRBD2 (5 bases). The CDR3 is 15 amino acids. V was shortened by 0 bases and J by 7 bases, with 15 bases between the two germline ends. Germline values: CDR1 LGHDT, CDR2 YNNKEL (reference sequence). The chain's CDR3 is CASSQDILGVGTQYF. CDR3 bases: TGTGCCAGCAGCCAAGATATACTAGGAGTCGGGACCCAGTACTTC.

This chain links TRBV5-1 with TRBJ1-2; 8 bases fit TRBD1. From germline, CDR1 is SGHRS and CDR2 YFSETQ. The length of the CDR3 is 14 residues. Trimming at V came to 4 bases and at J to 4 bases, leaving 6 bases not matched to a gene. The CDR3 loop is CASSPGQGVYGYTF. CDR3 in DNA: TGCGCCAGCAGCCCTGGACAGGGTGTCTATGGCTACACCTTC.

The chain employs TRBV23-1 and TRBJ2-7; D is undetermined. TRBV23-1 is recorded as an ORF, its role being uncertain. With 0 bases removed from V and 5 bases from J, the gap between germline ends came to 14 bases. This CDR3 has 15 residues. Here the CDR3 reads CASSQSRGVRHEQYF. The CDR3 DNA follows: TGCGCCAGCAGTCAATCGCGAGGCGTGAGGCACGAGCAGTACTTC.

In this sample, this clone turned up a few times. The chain links TRBV20-1 to TRBJ2-7, with a possible D match to TRBD2 (6 bases). Trimming left V 3 bases short and J 5 bases short, with 8 bases between. CDR3 length: 11 residues. Germline V gene data show CDR1 as DFQATT and CDR2 as SNEGSKA (reference sequence). The CDR3, as DNA: TGCAGTGCTAGTACTAGCCACGAGCAGTACTTC. Translating gives CSASTSHEQYF.

The chain employs TRBV5-1 and TRBJ1-1; D gene ambiguous. CDR1 and CDR2 (germline): SGHRS, YFSETQ. Trimming removed 7 bases at V and 4 bases at J, with 11 bases between. The CDR3 length is 12 residues. The CDR3 spells CASHQEGTEAFF. The CDR3 bases are TGCGCCAGCCACCAGGAGGGCACTGAAGCTTTCTTT.

The rearrangement links TRBV7-8 to TRBJ1-2, with 11 bases identical to TRBD1. CDR3 length: 16 residues. From germline, CDR1 is SGHVS and CDR2 FQNEAQ. With 6 bases clipped from V and 4 bases from J, the junction kept 10 bases outside the gene matches. In DNA, the CDR3 is TGTGCCAGCAGTAGAAGGGACAGGGGGGGGATCTATGGCTACACCTTC. Its translation is CASSRRDRGGIYGYTF.

The chain is built from TRBV5-1 and TRBJ1-4, with 12 bases aligning to TRBD1. The CDR3 has 15 residues. The trim removed 3 bases at V and 6 bases at J, leaving 3 bases unmatched. CDR1 is SGHRS, CDR2 YFSETQ, per germline. CDR3 residues: CASSWGTGGDEKLFF. In DNA form, the CDR3 reads TGCGCCAGCAGCTGGGGGACAGGGGGCGATGAAAAACTGTTTTTT.

This chain links TRBV2 with TRBJ1-1, with TRBD1 as a possible D gene (6 bases). CDR3 length equals 14 residues. CDR1 is SNHLY, CDR2 FYNNEI, per germline. Between the trimmed V and J ends, which lost 6 bases and 0 bases, there was a span of 11 bases. CDR3 protein: CASSPDSMNTEAFF. DNA for the CDR3: TGTGCCAGCAGCCCGGACAGCATGAACACTGAAGCTTTCTTT.

The gene calls are TRBV6-5 and TRBJ1-2; D is uncertain. Germline CDR1 reads MNHEY; CDR2 reads SVGAGI. This CDR3 spans 13 amino acids. V lost 4 bases and J lost 8, with 14 bases in between. The DNA for the CDR3 is TGTGCCAGCAGTTCCCCCGCGGGCGGGGGCTACACCTTC. Amino acid sequence: CASSSPAGGGYTF.

The genes are TRBV9 and TRBJ2-3; a possible D gene is TRBD1 (6 bases). Germline values: CDR1 SGDLS, CDR2 YYNGEE. The CDR3 extends over 14 amino acids. Trimming shortened V by 4 bases and J by 4 bases, and 13 bases separated the two germline ends. The CDR3 reads CASSFGTYADTQYF. The CDR3 nucleotides are TGTGCCAGCAGCTTTGGGACATACGCAGATACGCAGTATTTT.

This clone appeared a few times. The rearrangement uses TRBV7-6 and TRBJ2-1; 14 positions match TRBD2. This CDR3 has 16 residues. Germline values: CDR1 SGHVS, CDR2 FNYEAQ. The V and J ends lost 5 bases and 9 bases, in that order; junction bases with no gene match: 9. CDR3 DNA sequence: TGTGCCAGCAGCCCCCTCGGGACTAGCGGGGGAAGTGAGCAGTTCTTC. Translation: CASSPLGTSGGSEQFF.

Comment on this clone: Other nucleotide sequences from this sample produce the same CDR3. The rearrangement joins TRBV6-5 to TRBJ2-7, with 8 positions matching TRBD1. With V trimmed by 6 bases and J by 3 bases, 10 bases remained unmatched. This CDR3 contains 15 residues. Germline V gene data show CDR1 as MNHEY and CDR2 as SVGAGI. CDR3 DNA sequence: TGTGCCAGCAGGGCGGCGGACAGGGCTAACTACGAGCAGTACTTC. This sequence encodes CASRAADRANYEQYF.

The genes are TRBV10-3 and TRBJ1-6, with D perhaps TRBD1 (6 bases). The CDR3 is 15 amino acids. Trimming removed 5 bases from V and 5 bases from J, with 13 bases in between. Germline CDR1 is ENHRY and CDR2 is SYGVKD. The CDR3 nucleotides read TGTGCCATCAGTCCGGACAGAAGCGATAATTCACCCCTCCACTTT. Residues: CAISPDRSDNSPLHF.

This sequence joins TRBV4-1 and TRBJ1-3, with D possibly being TRBD1 (6 bases). The ends were cut back, 2 bases at V and 1 base at J, with 15 bases in the middle. The CDR3 length is 17 residues. Germline CDR1 MGHRA, CDR2 YSYEKL. CDR3 residues: CASSQSDRWRSGNTIYF. As DNA, the CDR3 is TGCGCCAGCAGCCAATCTGACAGGTGGAGGTCTGGAAACACCATATATTTT.

The chain joins TRBV5-4 to TRBJ1-6, with 7 bases fitting TRBD1. The CDR3 has 18 amino acids. Per the germline V gene, CDR1 is SGHNT and CDR2 is YYREEE (reference sequence). J lost 0 bases, V lost 4 bases, and 10 bases had no gene match. The CDR3 protein is CASSPQGDVSSYNSPLHF. CDR3 DNA sequence: TGTGCCAGCAGCCCCCAGGGGGACGTAAGCTCCTATAATTCACCCCTCCACTTT.

The rearrangement uses TRBV5-1 and TRBJ2-1; the D gene is possibly TRBD2 (6 bases). The CDR3 spans 16 residues. Trimming took off 0 bases at V and 7 bases at J, with 17 bases between the two ends. The germline V gene encodes CDR1 SGHRS and CDR2 YFSETQ. CDR3 protein: CASSLGMGGGYNEQFF. The CDR3 DNA is TGCGCCAGCAGCTTGGGAATGGGGGGAGGATATAATGAGCAGTTCTTC.

The V gene is TRBV7-3, the J gene TRBJ2-1; TRBD1 matches 7 bases. CDR1 is SGHTA, CDR2 FQGTGA, per germline. V trimming: 5 bases; J trimming: 3 bases; junction bases outside the gene matches: 4. The CDR3 has 14 residues. This CDR3 is CASSPRDSYNEQFF. CDR3 sequence (DNA): TGTGCCAGCAGCCCTCGGGACAGCTACAATGAGCAGTTCTTC. Variable domain in full (rest from reference TRBV7-3 and TRBJ2-1): GAGVSQTPSNKVTEKGKYVELRCDPISGHTALYWYRQSLGQGPEFLIYFQGTGAADDSGLPNDRFFAVRPEGSVSTLKIQRTERGDSAVYLCASSPRDSYNEQFFGPGTRLTVL.

The chain joins TRBV12-3 or TRBV12-4 to TRBJ1-2, with 7 bases identical to TRBD1. The V segment lost 5 bases and the J segment 7 bases; nucleotides outside the gene matches: 7. The CDR3 is 13 residues long. The CDR3 reads CASSPQGSGGYTF. DNA of the CDR3: TGTGCCAGCAGTCCACAGGGGTCCGGTGGCTACACCTTC.

The chain employs TRBV4-1 and TRBJ2-7, with 7 bases that match TRBD1. Germline trimming cut 4 bases from V and 2 bases from J; bases unmatched to any gene: 5. This CDR3 region has 14 residues. CDR1 MGHRA and CDR2 YSYEKL come from the germline V gene. Here the CDR3 reads CASSPRQGAYEQYF. The DNA of the CDR3 is TGCGCCAGCAGCCCACGACAGGGCGCCTACGAGCAGTACTTC.

The V call is TRBV6-5, the J call TRBJ2-1; 8 bases align to TRBD2. The CDR3 is 16 amino acids. Germline loops: CDR1 MNHEY, CDR2 SVGAGI. The V and J ends lost 1 base and 7 bases, in that order; junction bases with no gene match: 9. The CDR3 DNA follows: TGTGCCAGCAGTTACTTGTCTAGCGGGCCGTATAATGAGCAGTTCTTC. Residues: CASSYLSSGPYNEQFF.